This entry is about one T cell receptor beta chain. This entry is derived from a study of blood T cell repertoires in COVID-19. This CDR3 region has 14 residues. The germline V gene encodes CDR1 MNHEY and CDR2 SVGEGT. V lost 6 bases and J 1 base, leaving 10 bases between the germline ends. Assay used: immunoSEQ multiplex PCR; TCRdb lists only in-frame clones, some missing. The repertoire holds approximately 260,000 clones, with approximately 89% as singletons. Specimen: PBMCs or T cells enriched from blood (not recorded which). V is TRBV6-2 or TRBV6-3 and J is TRBJ1-5; D not resolved. This TCR was recovered from a woman in her 40s with acute COVID-19. The DNA of the CDR3 is TGTGCCAGCAGCCCTCCCGGGAGCAATCAGCCCCAGCATTTT. Translation: CASSPPGSNQPQHF.